The rows below give T cell receptor beta chains drawn from one sample of a study of blood T cells in healthy people across ages. TCRdb reprocessed the 5' RACE reads with MiXCR, giving one entry per CDR3 protein. The data hold hundreds of thousands of distinct CDR3 sequences, with roughly 49% observed a single time. The source material was blood. These receptors were collected from a woman aged 55-75 years in good health. Each CDR3 is given with its conserved first and last residue. D genes are given only for firm matches. Clone size is not always given. Where it is, it says once, few, many or a class for expanded clones.

CDR3 length	clone size	V gene	J gene	D gene	CDR3 protein	CDR3 DNA
19	few	TRBV5-1	TRBJ2-7	TRBD2	CASSSWDVGVLAGSYEQYF	TGCGCCAGCAGCTCCTGGGACGTTGGCGTACTAGCGGGGAGCTACGAGCAGTACTTC
13	few	TRBV7-9	TRBJ2-4	NA	CASSPPHKNIQYF	TGTGCCAGCAGCCCCCCCCATAAAAACATTCAGTACTTC
14	few	TRBV29-1	TRBJ2-2	NA	CSVGFRGNTGELFF	TGCAGCGTTGGGTTCAGGGGTAACACCGGGGAGCTGTTTTTT
12	once	TRBV10-3	TRBJ2-5	NA	CAISGTLLEQYF	TGTGCCATCTCCGGGACACTTTTAGAGCAGTACTTC
13	NA	TRBV18	TRBJ2-1	TRBD2	CASSPGTSNGQFF	TGTGCCAGCTCACCCGGGACTAGCAATGGGCAGTTCTTC
15	NA	TRBV28	TRBJ2-7	NA	CASSSGTLNSYEQYF	TGTGCCAGCAGTTCCGGGACTTTAAACTCCTACGAGCAGTACTTC
17	NA	TRBV7-2	TRBJ2-1	NA	CASSLAGRGKGRYEQFF	TGTGCCAGCAGCTTAGCGGGCAGGGGCAAGGGTCGATATGAGCAGTTCTTC
12	few	TRBV20-1	TRBJ1-2	TRBD1	CSAGTGTGGYTF	TGCAGTGCGGGGACAGGGACGGGTGGCTACACCTTC
14	NA	TRBV12-3/TRBV12-4	TRBJ1-5	TRBD1	CASSLKGAGQPQHF	TGTGCCAGCAGTTTAAAGGGGGCTGGGCAGCCCCAGCATTTT
15	few	TRBV6-6	TRBJ2-5	TRBD2	CASSTGLAVQETQYF	TGTGCCAGCAGCACGGGACTAGCGGTACAAGAGACCCAGTACTTC
16	NA	TRBV27	TRBJ1-5	TRBD1	CASSLFGQGWGQPQHF	TGTGCCAGCAGTTTATTTGGACAGGGGTGGGGTCAGCCCCAGCATTTT
11	NA	TRBV24-1	TRBJ1-2	NA	CATSDKGESTF	TGTGCCACCAGTGATAAGGGTGAATCCACCTTC
13	NA	TRBV2	TRBJ2-5	NA	CACSAGIQETQYF	TGTGCCTGCAGTGCGGGGATCCAAGAGACCCAGTACTTC
16	NA	TRBV6-5	TRBJ2-2	NA	CASSRQGLSFSGELFF	TGTGCCAGCAGTCGCCAGGGGCTGAGTTTTTCCGGGGAGCTGTTTTTT
14	NA	TRBV5-1	TRBJ2-7	NA	CASSPEGNLYEQYF	TGCGCCAGCAGCCCTGAAGGGAATCTCTACGAGCAGTACTTC
15	NA	TRBV7-3	TRBJ2-1	NA	CASSLGGDSYNEQFF	TGTGCCAGCAGCTTAGGCGGAGACTCCTACAATGAGCAGTTCTTC
12	NA	TRBV5-1	TRBJ1-2	NA	CASRAEYYGYTF	TGCGCCAGCAGAGCAGAGTACTATGGCTACACCTTC
16	NA	TRBV5-6	TRBJ2-3	TRBD1	CASSLAGTGNTDTQYF	TGTGCCAGCAGCTTGGCCGGGACAGGAAACACAGATACGCAGTATTTT
15	NA	TRBV28	TRBJ2-6	NA	CASTPGLSGANVLTF	TGTGCCAGCACCCCGGGTCTTTCGGGGGCCAACGTCCTGACTTTC
14	NA	TRBV7-3	TRBJ2-7	NA	CASSSSGNSYEQYF	TGTGCCAGCAGCTCTTCCGGGAACTCCTACGAGCAGTACTTC
14	NA	TRBV5-1	TRBJ1-2	NA	CASSTTGGQYGYTF	TGCGCCAGCAGCACGACGGGAGGACAGTATGGCTACACCTTC
12	NA	TRBV20-1	TRBJ1-2	NA	CSARPLGYGYTF	TGCAGTGCTCGACCGCTGGGCTATGGCTACACCTTC
13	NA	TRBV20-1	TRBJ2-7	NA	CSASWTTTYEQYF	TGCAGTGCTAGTTGGACAACAACCTACGAGCAGTACTTC
13	NA	TRBV4-3	TRBJ2-1	NA	CASSHRGYKEQFF	TGCGCCAGCAGCCATCGGGGTTACAAGGAGCAGTTCTTC
15	NA	TRBV20-1	TRBJ2-5	TRBD1	CSARVRQGYQETQYF	TGCAGTGCTAGAGTACGACAGGGCTACCAAGAGACCCAGTACTTC
11	NA	TRBV28	TRBJ2-7	NA	CASSRSDEQYF	TGTGCCAGCAGCCGCTCGGACGAGCAGTACTTC
14	NA	TRBV12-3/TRBV12-4	TRBJ2-1	NA	CASSLLARYNEQFF	TGTGCCAGCAGTTTGTTAGCACGGTACAATGAGCAGTTCTTC
12	NA	TRBV6-6	TRBJ1-1	NA	CASSPGGIAAFF	TGTGCCAGCAGCCCCGGGGGGATCGCAGCTTTCTTT
12	few	TRBV29-1	TRBJ2-7	NA	CSVESNSYEQYF	TGCAGCGTTGAATCTAATTCCTACGAGCAGTACTTC
15	NA	TRBV6-5	TRBJ2-4	NA	CASLNWGDPENIQYF	TGTGCCAGCCTCAACTGGGGCGACCCGGAAAACATTCAGTACTTC
20	many	TRBV29-1	TRBJ2-6	NA	CSVEDPTGQTLSSGANVLTF	TGCAGCGTTGAAGATCCTACAGGACAGACCCTGAGCTCTGGGGCCAACGTCCTGACTTTC
11	few	TRBV20-1	TRBJ2-7	NA	CSASTVGEQYF	TGCAGTGCTAGTACCGTCGGCGAGCAGTACTTC
17	NA	TRBV5-1	TRBJ2-7	TRBD2	CASSYRGLADSYNEQYF	TGCGCCAGCAGCTACAGAGGACTAGCCGATTCCTACAATGAGCAGTACTTC
16	few	TRBV7-2	TRBJ2-1	TRBD2	CASSSFTSSGSIEQFF	TGTGCCAGCAGCTCCTTCACGTCTAGCGGGAGTATTGAGCAGTTCTTC
14	NA	TRBV3-1	TRBJ1-6	NA	CASSQGTDNSPLHF	TGTGCCAGCAGCCAAGGCACAGATAATTCACCCCTCCACTTT
17	NA	TRBV7-9	TRBJ1-2	TRBD1	CANSLGTGGSFDYGYTF	TGTGCCAACAGCCTAGGGACAGGGGGCTCTTTTGACTATGGCTACACCTTC
17	NA	TRBV5-1	TRBJ2-6	TRBD2	CASSSGTTNSGANVLTF	TGCGCCAGCAGCTCCGGGACTACCAACTCTGGGGCCAACGTCCTGACTTTC
12	NA	TRBV14	TRBJ1-2	NA	CASSRRPYGYTF	TGTGCCAGCAGCCGCCGACCATATGGCTACACCTTC
14	NA	TRBV5-1	TRBJ2-7	NA	CASSFQGPGYEQYF	TGCGCCAGCAGCTTCCAGGGGCCGGGCTACGAGCAGTACTTC
12	NA	TRBV20-1	TRBJ1-2	NA	CSARAPLGGYTF	TGCAGTGCTAGAGCCCCACTGGGTGGCTACACCTTC
16	NA	TRBV25-1	TRBJ2-1	TRBD2	CASRTSGRKVGNEQFF	TGTGCCAGCAGGACTAGCGGAAGAAAGGTTGGCAATGAGCAGTTCTTC
16	once	TRBV7-2	TRBJ2-7	TRBD1	CTSSLPLQGSSYEQYF	TGTACCAGCAGCTTGCCCTTACAGGGGAGCTCCTACGAGCAGTACTTC
15	few	TRBV29-1	TRBJ2-1	TRBD2	CSVVWGLGSYNEQFF	TGCAGCGTTGTTTGGGGACTAGGCTCCTACAATGAGCAGTTCTTC
16	few	TRBV7-2	TRBJ2-1	TRBD2	CASSLFSSGTSNEQFF	TGTGCCAGCAGCTTATTCTCCAGCGGGACTTCAAATGAGCAGTTCTTC
13	many	TRBV7-8	TRBJ2-7	NA	CASSLVGDYEQYF	TGTGCCAGCAGCTTAGTTGGGGACTACGAGCAGTACTTC